This entry lists 5 T cell receptor beta chains sequenced from one sample in a study of blood T cells in healthy people across ages. Primed by a sample-barcoded 5' primer and a J-beta primer mix, a second PCR proceeded for roughly 7 to 11 cycles. TCRdb called the 5' RACE reads again in MiXCR, with one record for every CDR3 protein. This table holds about 780,000 distinct CDR3 sequences, around 45% found once. Sequencing was done on a sample of blood. Receptors originate from a man at least 80 years old in good health.

This clonotype was detected many times. The rearrangement links TRBV27 to TRBJ2-5; D ambiguous. Trimming took off 2 bases at V and 2 bases at J, with 6 bases between the two ends. There are 13 residues in the CDR3. The V gene's germline CDR1 is MNHEY and CDR2 SMNVEV (reference sequence). This CDR3 reads CASSLSRQETQYF. CDR3 bases: TGTGCCAGCAGTTTAAGTCGTCAAGAGACCCAGTACTTC.

The chain has TRBV7-9 and TRBJ2-3; D is undetermined. This CDR3 has 18 amino acids. The germline V and J ends were trimmed by 2 bases and 2 bases, with 20 bases remaining between them. CDR1 is SEHNR and CDR2 is FQNEAQ in the germline V gene (reference sequence). The CDR3 sequence: CASSLPLRFAVPTDTQYF. The CDR3 bases are TGTGCCAGCAGCTTACCCCTACGCTTTGCGGTACCCACAGATACGCAGTATTTT. Combining the CDR3 with reference TRBV7-9 and TRBJ2-3 gives the whole variable domain DTGVSQNPRHKITKRGQNVTFRCDPISEHNRLYWYRQTLGQGPEFLTYFQNEAQLEKSRLLSDRFSAERPKGSFSTLEIQRTEQGDSAMYLCASSLPLRFAVPTDTQYFGPGTRLTVL.

The chain employs TRBV20-1 and TRBJ1-2; maybe TRBD1 (6 bases). The CDR3 covers 17 residues. Germline V lookup: CDR1 DFQATT, CDR2 SNEGSKA (reference sequence). Trimming shortened V by 0 bases and J by 2 bases, and 19 bases separated the two germline ends. The CDR3 loop reads CSAREGRGTFLNYGYTF. The DNA for the CDR3 is TGCAGTGCTAGAGAAGGAAGGGGGACCTTCTTAAACTATGGCTACACCTTC.

V usage is TRBV5-1 and J usage is TRBJ1-6, with TRBD1 matching over 9 bases. CDR1 SGHRS and CDR2 YFSETQ come from the germline V gene. V lost 4 bases and J lost 12; bases outside the gene matches: 5. There are 13 residues in the CDR3. This chain's CDR3 is CASSVDRGRPLHF. The CDR3, as DNA: TGCGCCAGCAGCGTGGACAGGGGACGACCCCTCCACTTT.

The chain couples TRBV28 to TRBJ2-7, with a possible D match to TRBD2 (6 bases). The germline V gene has CDR1 MDHEN and CDR2 SYDVKM. V was shortened by 7 bases and J by 6 bases, with 13 bases between the two germline ends. This CDR3 region has 12 residues. In nucleotides, the CDR3 is TGTGCCAGCATTGGAGGGTTTCGCGAGCAGTACTTC. It encodes CASIGGFREQYF.